This T cell receptor beta chain appears in the sequencing data of a study of T cell responses to AZD1222 COVID-19 vaccine. Generated by immunoSEQ multiplex PCR, the TCRdb table keeps only in-frame clones and is missing some. The sample carries roughly 150,000 clones, about 83% recorded once. The clonotype originates from an adult who received the AZD1222 COVID-19 vaccine. Here the sequenced sample was peripheral blood, taken 28 days after the second AZD1222 dose.

In nucleotides, the CDR3 is TGTGCCAGTAGTATGACGCGTCCAAAGTACACTGAAGCTTTCTTT. This gives the protein CASSMTRPKYTEAFF. The genes are TRBV19 and TRBJ1-1; D is unclear. The CDR3 covers 15 residues. V was trimmed by 3 bases and J by 3 bases, leaving 14 bases between them. CDR1 is LNHDA and CDR2 is SQIVND in the germline V gene (reference sequence).